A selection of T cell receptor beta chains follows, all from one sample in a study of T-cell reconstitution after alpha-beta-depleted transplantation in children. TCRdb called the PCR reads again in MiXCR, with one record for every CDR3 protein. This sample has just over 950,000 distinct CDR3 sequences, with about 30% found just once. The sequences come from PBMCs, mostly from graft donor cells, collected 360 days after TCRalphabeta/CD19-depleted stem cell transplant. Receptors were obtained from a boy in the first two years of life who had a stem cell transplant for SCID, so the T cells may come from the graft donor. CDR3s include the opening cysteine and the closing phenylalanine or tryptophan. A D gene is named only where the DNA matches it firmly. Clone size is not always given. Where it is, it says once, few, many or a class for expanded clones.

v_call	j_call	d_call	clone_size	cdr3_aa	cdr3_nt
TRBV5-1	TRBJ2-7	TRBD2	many	CASSLGLAGDIYEQYF	TGCGCCAGCAGCCTAGGACTAGCGGGGGATATCTACGAGCAGTACTTC
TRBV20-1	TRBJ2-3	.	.	CSARVLGPTDSQYF	TGCAGTGCTAGGGTACTAGGACCCACAGATTCGCAGTATTTT
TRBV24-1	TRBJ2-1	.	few	CATSDLKRGGDEQFF	TGTGCCACCAGTGATTTGAAGAGGGGGGGTGATGAGCAGTTCTTC
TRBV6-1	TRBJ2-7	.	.	CASSEDIATTYEQYF	TGTGCCAGCAGTGAAGACATCGCGACTACCTACGAGCAGTACTTC
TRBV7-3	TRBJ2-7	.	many	CASSLSWGHEQYF	TGTGCCAGCAGCTTAAGTTGGGGCCACGAGCAGTACTTC
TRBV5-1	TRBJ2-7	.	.	CASSLDATNPYEQYF	TGCGCCAGCAGCTTGGATGCGACAAATCCCTACGAGCAGTACTTC
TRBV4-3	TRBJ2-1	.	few	CASKVTGFANEQFF	TGCGCCAGCAAGGTGACAGGCTTCGCCAATGAGCAGTTCTTC
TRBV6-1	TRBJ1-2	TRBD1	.	CASSRQGHYGYTF	TGTGCCAGCAGCAGACAGGGGCACTATGGCTACACCTTC
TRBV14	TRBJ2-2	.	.	CASSRSRGVLTGELFF	TGTGCCAGCAGCCGATCCAGGGGAGTCTTGACCGGGGAGCTGTTTTTT
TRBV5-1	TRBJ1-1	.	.	CASIRLPGNTEAFF	TGCGCCAGCATCCGTCTTCCGGGGAACACTGAAGCTTTCTTT
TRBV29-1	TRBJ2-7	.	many	CSVSFLGLAEQYF	TGCAGCGTAAGTTTCCTGGGGTTGGCCGAGCAGTACTTC
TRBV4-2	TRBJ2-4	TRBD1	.	CASSVGGEAKNIQYF	TGTGCCAGCAGCGTAGGGGGCGAAGCCAAAAACATTCAGTACTTC
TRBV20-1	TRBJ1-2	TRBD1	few	CSAAQGGLNYGYTF	TGCAGTGCTGCACAGGGGGGACTCAACTATGGCTACACCTTC
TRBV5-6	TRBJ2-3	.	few	CACEKKGFLGTDTQYF	TGTGCCTGCGAGAAGAAGGGGTTTTTGGGCACAGATACGCAGTATTTT
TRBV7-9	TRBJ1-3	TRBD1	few	CASSPTDRVGNTIYF	TGTGCCAGCAGCCCCACCGACAGGGTTGGAAACACCATATATTTT
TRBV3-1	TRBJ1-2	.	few	CASSHRQTSGYGYTF	TGTGCCAGCAGCCATCGACAGACCTCGGGCTATGGCTACACCTTC
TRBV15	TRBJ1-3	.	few	CATSRDQSQGGGNTIYF	TGTGCCACCAGCAGAGATCAGTCCCAGGGAGGAGGAAACACCATATATTTT
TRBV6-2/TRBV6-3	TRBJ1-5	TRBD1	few	CASGSGQAVPPQHF	TGTGCCAGCGGATCAGGACAGGCGGTCCCTCCCCAGCATTTT
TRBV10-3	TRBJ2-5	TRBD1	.	CAISKVSTGVGETQYF	TGTGCCATCAGCAAGGTATCGACAGGGGTCGGGGAGACCCAGTACTTC
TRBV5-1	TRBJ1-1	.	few	CASSRSSENTEAFF	TGCGCCAGCAGCCGCTCGTCGGAGAACACTGAAGCTTTCTTT
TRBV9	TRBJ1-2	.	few	CASSVALWQNYGYTF	TGTGCCAGCAGCGTAGCATTGTGGCAGAACTATGGCTACACCTTC
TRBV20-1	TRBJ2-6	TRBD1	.	CSATGGAGANVLTF	TGCAGTGCAACAGGGGGCGCTGGGGCCAACGTCCTGACTTTC
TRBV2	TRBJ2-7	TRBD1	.	CASSEPIRTGGLEQYF	TGTGCCAGCAGTGAACCCATTAGGACAGGGGGCTTGGAGCAGTACTTC
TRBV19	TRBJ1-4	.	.	CASNRPGTENEKLFF	TGTGCCAGTAACCGCCCCGGGACGGAGAATGAAAAACTGTTTTTT
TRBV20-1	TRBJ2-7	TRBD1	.	CSAIRQGAPYEQYF	TGCAGTGCTATACGACAGGGCGCCCCCTACGAGCAGTACTTC
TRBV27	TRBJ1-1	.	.	CASTPGAGWPTEAFF	TGTGCCAGCACCCCCGGCGCAGGGTGGCCCACTGAAGCTTTCTTT
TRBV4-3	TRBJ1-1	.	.	CASSQGQGRSTEAFF	TGCGCCAGCAGCCAAGGGCAGGGGCGAAGCACTGAAGCTTTCTTT
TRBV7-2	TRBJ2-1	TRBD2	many	CASSRGLANNEQFF	TGTGCCAGCAGCAGAGGACTAGCGAACAATGAGCAGTTCTTC
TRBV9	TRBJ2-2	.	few	CASSYGFVAGELFF	TGTGCCAGCAGCTACGGATTTGTAGCCGGGGAGCTGTTTTTT
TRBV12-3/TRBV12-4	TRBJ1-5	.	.	CASSLPETGLSNQPQHF	TGTGCCAGCAGTTTACCCGAGACAGGCTTGAGCAATCAGCCCCAGCATTTT
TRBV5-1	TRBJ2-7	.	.	CASSIGTESYEQYF	TGCGCCAGCAGCATTGGGACGGAATCCTACGAGCAGTACTTC
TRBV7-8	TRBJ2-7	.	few	CASSLEWTIEQYF	TGTGCCAGCAGCTTAGAGTGGACAATTGAGCAGTACTTC
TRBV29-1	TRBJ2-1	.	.	CSVEQGNGNEQFF	TGCAGCGTTGAACAGGGAAATGGTAATGAGCAGTTCTTC
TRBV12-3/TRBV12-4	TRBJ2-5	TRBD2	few	CASNPSVKRGVYETQYF	TGTGCCAGCAACCCCAGCGTTAAGCGGGGGGTATATGAGACCCAGTACTTC
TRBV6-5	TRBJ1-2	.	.	CASSYRAPEKDGYTF	TGTGCCAGCAGTTACAGGGCCCCGGAAAAGGATGGCTACACCTTC
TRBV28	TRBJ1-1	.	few	CASSFRHGPRGTEAFF	TGTGCCAGCAGTTTCCGCCACGGTCCCCGTGGCACTGAAGCTTTCTTT
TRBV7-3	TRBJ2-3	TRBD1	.	CASSPGDREWDTQYF	TGTGCCAGCAGCCCCGGCGACAGGGAATGGGATACGCAGTATTTT
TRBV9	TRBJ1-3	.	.	CASSASGPGNTIYF	TGTGCCAGCAGCGCCAGCGGACCCGGAAACACCATATATTTT
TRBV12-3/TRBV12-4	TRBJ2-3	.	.	CASSLGTVASDTQYF	TGTGCCAGCAGTCTGGGGACCGTGGCGTCGGATACGCAGTATTTT
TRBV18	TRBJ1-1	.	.	CASSPGGSIVEAFF	TGTGCCAGCTCACCAGGGGGGTCCATCGTTGAAGCTTTCTTT
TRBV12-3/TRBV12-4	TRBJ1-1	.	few	CASSFRPFPSSNTEAFF	TGTGCCAGCAGTTTTAGGCCGTTCCCCTCCAGCAACACTGAAGCTTTCTTT
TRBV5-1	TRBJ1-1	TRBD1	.	CASSSRDRGLGNTEAFF	TGCGCCAGCAGCAGTAGGGACAGGGGGCTTGGGAACACTGAAGCTTTCTTT
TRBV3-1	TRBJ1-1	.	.	CASTSSRGGTEAFF	TGTGCCAGCACCAGTTCGCGGGGGGGCACTGAAGCTTTCTTT
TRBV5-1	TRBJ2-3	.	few	CASSLPAGPSTDTQYF	TGCGCCAGCAGCTTGCCGGCGGGACCCAGCACAGATACGCAGTATTTT
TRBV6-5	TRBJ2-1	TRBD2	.	CASRYQAGYNEQFF	TGTGCCAGCAGATACCAAGCGGGGTACAATGAGCAGTTCTTC
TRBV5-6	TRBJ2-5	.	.	CASSLARLRKETQYF	TGTGCCAGCAGCTTGGCACGACTACGAAAAGAGACCCAGTACTTC
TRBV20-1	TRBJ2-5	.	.	CSALYAQETQYF	TGCAGTGCTCTTTATGCGCAAGAGACCCAGTACTTC
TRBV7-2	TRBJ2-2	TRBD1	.	CASSQDRGFNTGELFF	TGTGCCAGCAGCCAGGACAGGGGGTTCAACACCGGGGAGCTGTTTTTT
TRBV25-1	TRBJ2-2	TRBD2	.	CASSGVAGGNTGELFF	TGTGCCAGCAGTGGGGTGGCGGGAGGGAACACCGGGGAGCTGTTTTTT
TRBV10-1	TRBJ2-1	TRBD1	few	CASSELVGQGAYNEQFF	TGCGCCAGCAGTGAGCTGGTGGGGCAGGGGGCCTACAATGAGCAGTTCTTC
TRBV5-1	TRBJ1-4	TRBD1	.	CASTSRTGVGEKLFF	TGCGCCAGCACCTCCAGGACAGGGGTGGGTGAAAAACTGTTTTTT
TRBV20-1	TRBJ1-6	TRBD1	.	CSALDRAESPLHF	TGCAGTGCTCTTGACAGGGCCGAATCACCCCTCCACTTT